This TCR beta chain was recorded in a study of T cells after yellow fever vaccination. The CDR3 covers 14 residues. V lost 7 bases and J lost 3, with 16 bases in between. Germline CDR1 SGHDT, CDR2 YYEEEE. Via MiXCR, TCRdb re-called the 5' RACE reads, giving one row per CDR3 protein. Among some 390,000 distinct CDR3 sequences listed, about 19% were seen once. The sample in question was PBMCs, obtained before the yellow fever booster vaccination. This chain links TRBV5-6 with TRBJ2-5; TRBD1 or TRBD2 may be the D gene (6 bases each). This sequence originates from a man younger than 35 who received the YFV17D yellow fever vaccine. The CDR3 DNA follows: TGTGCCAGCGCCCGAGGGGGGTTAGAAGAGACCCAGTACTTC. This translates into CASARGGLEETQYF.